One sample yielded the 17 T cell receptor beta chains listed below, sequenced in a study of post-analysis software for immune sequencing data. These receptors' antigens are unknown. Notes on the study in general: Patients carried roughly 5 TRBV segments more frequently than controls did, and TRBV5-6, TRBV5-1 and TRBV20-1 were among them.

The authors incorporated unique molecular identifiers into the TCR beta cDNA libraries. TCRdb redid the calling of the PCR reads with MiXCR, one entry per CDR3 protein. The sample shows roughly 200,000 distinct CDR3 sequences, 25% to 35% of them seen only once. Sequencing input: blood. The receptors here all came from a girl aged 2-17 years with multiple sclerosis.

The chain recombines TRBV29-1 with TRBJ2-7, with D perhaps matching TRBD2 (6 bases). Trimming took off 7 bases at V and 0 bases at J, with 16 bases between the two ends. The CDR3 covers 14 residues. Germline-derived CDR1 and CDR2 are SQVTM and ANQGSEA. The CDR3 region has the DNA TGCAGCGGGGGACTGGGCGGAAACTCCTACGAGCAGTACTTC. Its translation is CSGGLGGNSYEQYF.

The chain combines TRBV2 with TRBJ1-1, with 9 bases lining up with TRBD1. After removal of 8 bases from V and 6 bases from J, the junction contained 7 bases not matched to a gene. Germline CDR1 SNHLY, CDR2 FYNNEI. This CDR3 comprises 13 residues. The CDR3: CASLSGQGSEAFF. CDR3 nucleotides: TGTGCCAGCCTCTCCGGACAGGGGTCTGAAGCTTTCTTT. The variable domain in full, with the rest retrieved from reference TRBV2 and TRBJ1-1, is EPEVTQTPSHQVTQMGQEVILRCVPISNHLYFYWYRQILGQKVEFLVSFYNNEISEKSEIFDDQFSVERPDGSNFTLKIRSTKLEDSAMYFCASLSGQGSEAFFGQGTRLTVV.

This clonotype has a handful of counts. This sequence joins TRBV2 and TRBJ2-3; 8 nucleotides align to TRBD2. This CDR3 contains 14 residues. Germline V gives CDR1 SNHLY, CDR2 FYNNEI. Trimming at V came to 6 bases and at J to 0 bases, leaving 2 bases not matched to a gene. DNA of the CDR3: TGTGCCAGCAGGGAGCGGGGGAGCACAGATACGCAGTATTTT. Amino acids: CASRERGSTDTQYF. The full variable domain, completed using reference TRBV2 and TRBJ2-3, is EPEVTQTPSHQVTQMGQEVILRCVPISNHLYFYWYRQILGQKVEFLVSFYNNEISEKSEIFDDQFSVERPDGSNFTLKIRSTKLEDSAMYFCASRERGSTDTQYFGPGTRLTVL.

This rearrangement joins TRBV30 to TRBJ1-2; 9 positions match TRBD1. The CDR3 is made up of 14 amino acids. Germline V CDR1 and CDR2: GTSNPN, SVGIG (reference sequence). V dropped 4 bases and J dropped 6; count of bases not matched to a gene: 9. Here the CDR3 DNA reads TGTGCCTGGACCGACCGGGACAGGGAAAATGGCTACACCTTC. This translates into CAWTDRDRENGYTF.

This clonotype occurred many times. DNA of the CDR3: TGTGCCATCAAGACGTTGCAAGACGTTTATAGCTACGAGCAGTACTTC. Its translation is CAIKTLQDVYSYEQYF. The V call is TRBV10-3, the J call TRBJ2-7; D not resolved. This CDR3 region has 16 residues. From germline, CDR1 is ENHRY and CDR2 SYGVKD. V gave up 7 bases and J gave up 3 bases, with 22 bases separating them.

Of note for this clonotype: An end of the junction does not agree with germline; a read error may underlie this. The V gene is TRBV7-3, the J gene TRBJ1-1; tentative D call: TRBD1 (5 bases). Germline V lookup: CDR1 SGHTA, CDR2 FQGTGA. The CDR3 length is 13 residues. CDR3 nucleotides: TGTGCCAGCAGTGCAGGGACGCTAACTGGAGCTTTCTTT. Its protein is CASSAGTLTGAFF.

CDR3 in amino acids: CASSPRGEGYNEQYF. The CDR3 DNA reads as TGTGCCAGCAGCCCCAGGGGGGAAGGGTACAATGAGCAGTACTTC. The rearrangement joins TRBV6-2 or TRBV6-3 to TRBJ2-1; perhaps TRBD1 as D (7 bases). Judging by the DNA end, TRBJ2-7 fits better; the J call may be wrong. Germline V gives CDR1 MNHEY, CDR2 SVGEGT. CDR3 length: 15 residues.

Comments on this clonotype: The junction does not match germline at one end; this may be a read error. The chain's CDR3 is CAGSPLGGTQYF. The CDR3 DNA reads TGTGCCGGCAGCCCACTGGGTGGTACGCAGTATTTT. V and J are TRBV9 and TRBJ2-3; D is unclear. CDR1 is SGDLS and CDR2 is YYNGEE in the germline V gene. This CDR3 is built from 12 residues.

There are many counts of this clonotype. CDR3 DNA: TGTGCCAGCAGCCGGCAGACTAGCGGCCCCTACGAGCAGTACTTC. It codes for CASSRQTSGPYEQYF. The rearrangement joins TRBV4-2 to TRBJ2-7, with 9 bases fitting TRBD2. The junction had 6 bases not matched to a gene; V was cut back by 4 bases and J by 2 bases. CDR1 and CDR2 (germline): LGHNA, YNFKEQ. The CDR3 is 15 amino acids.

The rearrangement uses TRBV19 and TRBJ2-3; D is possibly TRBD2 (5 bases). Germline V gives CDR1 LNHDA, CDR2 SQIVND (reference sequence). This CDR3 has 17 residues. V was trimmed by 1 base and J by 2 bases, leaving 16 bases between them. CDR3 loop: CASSIGGSSYSTDTQYF. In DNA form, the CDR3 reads TGTGCCAGTAGTATAGGTGGGAGCAGCTATTCCACAGATACGCAGTATTTT.

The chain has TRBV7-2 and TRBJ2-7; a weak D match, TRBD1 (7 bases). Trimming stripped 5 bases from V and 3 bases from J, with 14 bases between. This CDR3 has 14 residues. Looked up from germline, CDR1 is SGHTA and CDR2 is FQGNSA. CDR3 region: CASSLYRGGYEQYF. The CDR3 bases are TGTGCCAGCAGCCTTTACAGGGGAGGCTACGAGCAGTACTTC.

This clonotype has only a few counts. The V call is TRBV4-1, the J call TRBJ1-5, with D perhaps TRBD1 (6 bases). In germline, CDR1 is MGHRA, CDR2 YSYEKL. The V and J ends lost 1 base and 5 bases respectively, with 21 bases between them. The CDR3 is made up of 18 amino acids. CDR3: CASSQGVTGRGSHQPQHF. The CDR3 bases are TGCGCCAGCAGCCAAGGGGTGACGGGCAGGGGTTCACATCAGCCCCAGCATTTT.

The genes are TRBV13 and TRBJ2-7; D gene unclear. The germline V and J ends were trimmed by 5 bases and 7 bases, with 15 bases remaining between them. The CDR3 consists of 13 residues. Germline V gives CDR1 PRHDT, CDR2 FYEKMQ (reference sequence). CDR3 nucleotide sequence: TGTGCCAGCAGCCCCCAAACCACCAATGAGCAGTACTTC. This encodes CASSPQTTNEQYF.

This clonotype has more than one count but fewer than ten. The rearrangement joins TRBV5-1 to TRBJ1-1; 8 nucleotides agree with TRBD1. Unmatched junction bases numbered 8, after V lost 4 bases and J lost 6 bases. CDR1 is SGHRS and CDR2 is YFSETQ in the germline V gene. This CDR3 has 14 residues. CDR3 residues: CASSPGTGGAEAFF. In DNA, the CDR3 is TGCGCCAGCAGCCCCGGGACAGGTGGGGCTGAAGCTTTCTTT.

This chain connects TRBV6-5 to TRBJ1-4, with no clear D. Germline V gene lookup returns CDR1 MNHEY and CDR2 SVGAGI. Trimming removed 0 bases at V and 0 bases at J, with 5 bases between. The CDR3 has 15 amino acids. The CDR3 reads CASSYSQPTNEKLFF. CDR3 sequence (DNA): TGTGCCAGCAGTTACTCGCAACCAACTAATGAAAAACTGTTTTTT.

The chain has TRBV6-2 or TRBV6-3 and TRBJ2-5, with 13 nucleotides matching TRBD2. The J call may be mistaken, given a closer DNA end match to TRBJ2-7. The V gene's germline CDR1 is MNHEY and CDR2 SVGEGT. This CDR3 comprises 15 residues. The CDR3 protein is CASSYGTSGIYEQYF. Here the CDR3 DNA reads TGTGCCAGCAGTTACGGGACTAGCGGGATTTACGAGCAGTACTTC.

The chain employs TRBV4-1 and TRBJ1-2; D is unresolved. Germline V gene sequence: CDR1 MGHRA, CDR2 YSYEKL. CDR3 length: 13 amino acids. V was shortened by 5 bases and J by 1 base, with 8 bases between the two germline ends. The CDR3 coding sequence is TGCGCCAGCAGCTCTCAACTTAACTATGGCTACACCTTC. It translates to CASSSQLNYGYTF.